This is a list of T cell receptor beta chains from one sample in a study of type 1 and type 2 diabetes patients. TCRdb reanalysed the multiplex PCR reads using MiXCR and keeps one entry per CDR3 protein. Among fewer than 300,000 distinct CDR3 sequences, 45% to 60% were seen once, and the ten largest hold about an eighth. Sequencing used peripheral blood mononuclear cells (PBMCs). The receptor source for this set is a man aged 18 to 30 with type 2 diabetes. The CDR3 runs from the conserved cysteine through the conserved F or W. Each record gives: V gene, J gene, clone size, D gene, CDR3 DNA, CDR3 protein. The D gene is left open where the match is weak. The listing skips clone size in some rows; elsewhere it reads once, few, many or a size class.

>TRBV7-3|TRBJ2-1|.|TRBD2
TGTGCCAGCAGCTTGGGAGGGTTTGAGCAGTTCTTC
CASSLGGFEQFF
>TRBV30|TRBJ1-1|.|.
TGTGCCTTATTAGGGGAGGGGAGCACTGAAGCTTTCTTT
CALLGEGSTEAFF
>TRBV20-1|TRBJ2-7|many|.
TGCAGTGTTGCTGATACCTACGAGCAGTACTTC
CSVADTYEQYF
>TRBV5-8|TRBJ2-5|.|TRBD2
TGTGCCAGCAGGGCGACTAGCGGGGGGGTCCAAGAGACCCAGTACTTC
CASRATSGGVQETQYF
>TRBV15|TRBJ2-7|many|.
TGTGCCACCAGCAGAGATTCGGACGAGCAGTACTTC
CATSRDSDEQYF
>TRBV2|TRBJ1-5|.|.
TGTGCCAGCAGTGAAGGCAGGGGTGTCGGTCAGCCCCAGCATTTT
CASSEGRGVGQPQHF
>TRBV12-3/TRBV12-4|TRBJ1-6|.|.
TGTGCCAGCAGTTCGGGGGCGAATTCACCCCTCCACTTT
CASSSGANSPLHF
>TRBV28|TRBJ2-5|.|.
TGTGCCAGCAGGGCTATGGGGGATCAAGAGACCCAGTACTTC
CASRAMGDQETQYF
>TRBV27|TRBJ2-7|few|TRBD1
TGTGCCAGCAGTTCCCCAGGGACAGGGGTTCTTTGGCAGTACTTC
CASSSPGTGVLWQYF
>TRBV6-5|TRBJ1-6|.|.
TGTGCCATAGGACGGGACGGTAGATTAAATTCACCCCTCCACTTT
CAIGRDGRLNSPLHF
>TRBV7-8|TRBJ2-5|few|.
TGTGCCAGCAGGAGCGTGGGCATAGGAGAGACCCAGTACTTC
CASRSVGIGETQYF
>TRBV2|TRBJ1-2|few|.
TGTGCCAGCAGTGCCAATAGGGGAGGCCACTATGGCTACACCTTC
CASSANRGGHYGYTF
>TRBV4-3|TRBJ2-3|.|.
TGCGCCAGCAGCCAAGTTCGCACAGATACGCAGTATTTT
CASSQVRTDTQYF
>TRBV19|TRBJ1-1|.|.
TGTGCCAGTAGTATTCATTGGGGGCACAGGGCTGAAGCTTTCTTT
CASSIHWGHRAEAFF
>TRBV6-6|TRBJ2-2|.|TRBD1
TGTGCCAGCAGTGAAGGACAGGGGAACACCGGGGAGCTGTTTTTT
CASSEGQGNTGELFF
>TRBV28|TRBJ2-7|.|.
TGTGCCAGCAACCAGGGCCAGGGCTACGAGCAGTACTTC
CASNQGQGYEQYF
>TRBV6-5|TRBJ1-2|.|.
TGTGCCAGCAGTGAACGGGGAGACTATGGCTACACCTTC
CASSERGDYGYTF
>TRBV20-1|TRBJ1-1|.|TRBD1
TGCAGTGCTAGAGATGACAGGGGCTTCAACACTGAAGCTTTCTTT
CSARDDRGFNTEAFF
>TRBV12-3/TRBV12-4|TRBJ2-7|.|.
TGTGCCAGCAGTTTAGCACCTCGGGGGCTCAGAGAGCAGTACTTC
CASSLAPRGLREQYF
>TRBV7-9|TRBJ2-2|.|TRBD1
TGTGCCAGCAGCGAATGGGACAGGGGCACCGGGGAGCTGTTTTTT
CASSEWDRGTGELFF
>TRBV4-1|TRBJ2-7|.|TRBD2
TGCGCCAGCAGCCAAGATCGGGGGGATAACATTAGATACGAGCAGTACTTC
CASSQDRGDNIRYEQYF
>TRBV20-1|TRBJ2-1|.|.
TGCAGTGCCCCTACTTACAATGAGCAGTTCTTC
CSAPTYNEQFF
>TRBV7-8|TRBJ1-2|.|.
TGTGCCAGCAGTTTCAATAGAGGGGTGAACTATGGCTACACCTTC
CASSFNRGVNYGYTF
>TRBV7-9|TRBJ1-6|.|.
TGTGCCAGCAGCACAGAGGCGGGCCGTCTAGATTCACCCCTCCACTTT
CASSTEAGRLDSPLHF
>TRBV29-1|TRBJ1-1|.|.
TGCAGCGCCGGCGACACTGAAGCTTTCTTT
CSAGDTEAFF
>TRBV2|TRBJ2-1|many|.
TGTGCCAGCAGGGGGCAGCCAGGCAATGAGCAGTTCTTC
CASRGQPGNEQFF
>TRBV9|TRBJ2-7|.|.
TGTGCCAGCTCGTCGGGGGAACACTACGAGCAGTACTTC
CASSSGEHYEQYF
>TRBV12-3/TRBV12-4|TRBJ2-3|few|.
TGTGCCAGCAGCCGAGGACCGTTCACAGATACGCAGTATTTT
CASSRGPFTDTQYF
>TRBV27|TRBJ2-7|few|.
TGTGCCAGCAGTTTATTGGGAGGGGCAGGGGGCTACGAGCAGTACTTC
CASSLLGGAGGYEQYF
>TRBV6-6|TRBJ2-5|.|TRBD1
TGTGCCACCGAAGACAGGGCCGAGACCCAGTACTTC
CATEDRAETQYF
>TRBV24-1|TRBJ1-1|few|.
TGTGCCACCAGTGATTTCCGCCTCCAAAAAAACACTGAAGCTTTCTTT
CATSDFRLQKNTEAFF
>TRBV10-1|TRBJ2-7|.|.
TGCGCCAGCAGAGCCGGAGGACTCTCCTACGAGCAGTACTTC
CASRAGGLSYEQYF
>TRBV6-1|TRBJ2-1|.|.
TGTGCCAGCCACCGGGTAAACACTAAGTTCTTC
CASHRVNTKFF
>TRBV30|TRBJ1-2|.|TRBD1
TGTGCCTGGAGTGGGACAGGGGACTATGGCTACACCTTC
CAWSGTGDYGYTF
>TRBV19|TRBJ2-7|.|.
TGTGCCAGTAGGAGGACTTCGACAGCTTACGAGCAGTACTTC
CASRRTSTAYEQYF
>TRBV13|TRBJ1-6|.|.
TGTGCCAGCAGTTTTTGGGGAGATTCACCCCTCCACTTT
CASSFWGDSPLHF
>TRBV4-3|TRBJ2-7|.|.
TGCGCCAGCAGCCAAGGGGTGGGACACTCCTACGAGCAGTACTTC
CASSQGVGHSYEQYF
>TRBV24-1|TRBJ2-7|.|TRBD1
TGTGCCACCATGGCCCCCCGACAGGGGAAAGGGCAGTACTTC
CATMAPRQGKGQYF
>TRBV19|TRBJ1-1|few|.
TGTGCCAGTAGATACGGACAGAACACTGAAGCTTTCTTT
CASRYGQNTEAFF
>TRBV6-5|TRBJ2-7|few|.
TGTGCCACACTCGAAAGGGATACCTACGAGCAGTACTTC
CATLERDTYEQYF
>TRBV18|TRBJ2-7|.|.
TGTGCCAGCTCACCGAAACTACGCACGGGCGAGCAGTACTTC
CASSPKLRTGEQYF
>TRBV5-1|TRBJ1-2|.|.
TGCGCCAGCAGCTTGGACAGGCCGGGTGGCTACACCTTC
CASSLDRPGGYTF
>TRBV19|TRBJ1-1|.|.
TGTGCCAGTAGTTCAATTTTGGGCAGATACACTGAAGCTTTCTTT
CASSSILGRYTEAFF
>TRBV19|TRBJ1-6|.|.
TGTGCCAGTAGTCAATCCAATTCACCCCTCCACTTT
CASSQSNSPLHF
>TRBV4-3|TRBJ2-2|.|TRBD2
TGCGCCAGCAGCCAAGGGACTAGCGGCCGCGGGGAGCTGTTTTTT
CASSQGTSGRGELFF
>TRBV20-1|TRBJ1-2|few|TRBD1
TGCAGTGCCCTGACAGGGGGCTTTCGTGGCTACACCTTC
CSALTGGFRGYTF
>TRBV10-3|TRBJ1-2|few|.
TGTGCCATCACTCAACAGGGTGGGGGCTACACCTTC
CAITQQGGGYTF
>TRBV7-2|TRBJ2-5|.|TRBD2
TGTGCCAGCAGCTTTTTAGCGGGGGTAGGAGGGACCCGGTACTTC
CASSFLAGVGGTRYF
>TRBV2|TRBJ2-3|.|.
TGTGCCAGCAGGACGCTAAAGGATACGCAGTATTTT
CASRTLKDTQYF
>TRBV28|TRBJ1-2|.|TRBD1
TGTGCCAGCAGTTTTAGGAGGGACAGGGTATTTGGCTACACCTTC
CASSFRRDRVFGYTF
>TRBV12-3/TRBV12-4|TRBJ2-3|few|.
TGTGCCAGCATGATGGGGCAGCTAACAGATACGCAGTATTTT
CASMMGQLTDTQYF
>TRBV7-9|TRBJ2-7|.|.
TGTGCCAGCAGCCCTAGGGCGGGCAGTAGACCCTACGAGCAGTACTTC
CASSPRAGSRPYEQYF
>TRBV28|TRBJ2-7|.|.
TGTGCCAGCAGTTTTAATGCCCACGAGCAGTACTTC
CASSFNAHEQYF